A single sample gave rise to the 11 T cell receptor beta chains below, sequenced in a study of cytomegalovirus exposure and HLA in healthy donors. Libraries were prepared by immunoSEQ multiplex PCR; TCRdb keeps only in-frame clonotypes and omits some of them. Of roughly 270,000 clones in the sample, roughly 90% were seen once. The sequencing input was PBMCs. The receptor source for this set is a woman aged 18 to 35 in good health and CMV-seronegative.

This clone was observed a single time. The gene calls are TRBV6-6 and TRBJ2-1, with 7 nucleotides matching TRBD2. V was pared by 2 bases and J by 8 bases, with 3 bases of the junction left unmatched. From germline, CDR1 is MNHNY and CDR2 SVGAGI (reference sequence). This CDR3 contains 13 residues. The CDR3 sequence is CASSYTAGDEQFF. CDR3 DNA: TGTGCCAGCAGTTACACGGCGGGAGATGAGCAGTTCTTC.

The V and J genes are TRBV6-5 and TRBJ1-1; 7 bases map to TRBD1. The CDR3 loop spans 15 amino acids. After removal of 2 bases from V and 5 bases from J, the junction contained 8 bases not matched to a gene. CDR1 and CDR2 (germline): MNHEY, SVGAGI. DNA of the CDR3: TGTGCCAGCAGTTACCGCCCGGGACAGAGGACTGAAGCTTTCTTT. Its translation: CASSYRPGQRTEAFF.

The chain is built from TRBV13 and TRBJ2-3; no clear D gene. With 4 bases removed from V and 6 bases from J, the gap between germline ends came to 20 bases. This CDR3 spans 16 amino acids. Germline V gene data show CDR1 as PRHDT and CDR2 as FYEKMQ (reference sequence). The chain's CDR3 is CASSSTPVFGPDTQYF. Written as DNA, the CDR3 is TGTGCCAGCAGCTCAACCCCGGTTTTTGGGCCGGATACGCAGTATTTT.

The chain has TRBV28 and TRBJ2-3; 11 positions match TRBD2. The CDR3 runs 15 residues. Germline-derived CDR1 and CDR2 are MDHEN and SYDVKM. V trimming: 6 bases; J trimming: 2 bases; junction bases outside the gene matches: 4. The CDR3 reads CASRSSGRATDTQYF. DNA of the CDR3: TGTGCCAGCAGGAGTAGCGGGAGGGCCACAGATACGCAGTATTTT.

The chain has TRBV30 and TRBJ1-3; 7 positions agree with TRBD1. Trimming cost V 2 bases and J 6 bases; bases outside gene matches: 4. The CDR3 contains 13 residues. Germline loops: CDR1 GTSNPN, CDR2 SVGIG (reference sequence). In nucleotides, the CDR3 is TGTGCCTGGAGTCAGGACAGGCAAAACACCATATATTTT. It translates to CAWSQDRQNTIYF.

The rearrangement joins TRBV30 to TRBJ1-1; D is ambiguous. Trimming cost V 2 bases and J 7 bases, with 8 bases left between them. The CDR3 runs to 11 residues. Germline V gives CDR1 GTSNPN, CDR2 SVGIG (reference sequence). CDR3 in DNA: TGTGCCTGGAGTCCGGGGATTGAAGCTTTCTTT. Translated: CAWSPGIEAFF.

The rearrangement joins TRBV7-2 to TRBJ2-7; the D gene is possibly TRBD2 (6 bases). V was shortened by 3 bases and J by 3 bases, with 15 bases between the two germline ends. Germline V lookup: CDR1 SGHTA, CDR2 FQGNSA. CDR3 length: 15 residues. This CDR3 reads CASSFWETSLYEQYF. Written as DNA, the CDR3 is TGTGCCAGCAGCTTCTGGGAGACTAGTCTCTACGAGCAGTACTTC.

The gene calls are TRBV19 and TRBJ2-7, with 7 bases matching TRBD1. V dropped 3 bases and J dropped 4; count of bases not matched to a gene: 3. The CDR3 is 13 amino acids. Germline V gene data show CDR1 as LNHDA and CDR2 as SQIVND (reference sequence). The CDR3 reads CASSIQQGYEQYF. The CDR3 DNA is TGTGCCAGTAGTATTCAACAGGGGTACGAGCAGTACTTC.

The rearrangement joins TRBV5-4 to TRBJ2-7; D might be TRBD2 (6 bases). The CDR3 length is 14 residues. Trimming took 4 bases from V and 0 from J, leaving 11 bases between them. Germline V gene lookup returns CDR1 SGHNT and CDR2 YYREEE (reference sequence). This chain's CDR3 is CASSARLGSYEQYF. The CDR3 DNA is TGTGCCAGCAGCGCGAGACTAGGCTCCTACGAGCAGTACTTC.

This chain joins TRBV2 and TRBJ2-5; D uncertain. The V end was cut by 4 bases, the J end by 2 bases, with 8 bases between. The CDR3 spans 13 residues. Looked up from germline, CDR1 is SNHLY and CDR2 is FYNNEI. This CDR3 reads CASSGSGQETQYF. The CDR3 bases are TGTGCCAGCAGTGGGTCGGGTCAAGAGACCCAGTACTTC.

The chain is built from TRBV7-6 and TRBJ1-2, with D possibly matching TRBD1 (5 bases). Germline values: CDR1 SGHVS, CDR2 FNYEAQ. The CDR3 covers 15 residues. V lost 0 bases to trimming and J lost 4 bases, with 12 bases between them. As DNA, the CDR3 is TGTGCCAGCAGCTTAGCGGCAGGGTCCATCTATGGCTACACCTTC. Protein: CASSLAAGSIYGYTF.